These T cell receptor beta chains were read from a single sample in a study of shared clonotypes between healthy human individuals. The table came from immunoSEQ multiplex PCR; TCRdb's copy has only in-frame clones and leaves some out. The sample holds over a million clones, approximately 98% seen once. The sample consisted of naive CD4+ T cells sorted from blood. The receptors shown here come from a young man in good health. Each CDR3 is given with its conserved first and last residue. A D gene is named only where the DNA matches it firmly. Clone sizes are given selectively: once, few, many, or a class where the clone is expanded.

NA,TRBJ1-5,NA,TRBV30,CAWAPRSGTTSNQPQHF,TGTGCCTGGGCCCCCCGTTCCGGGACAACTAGCAATCAGCCCCAGCATTTT
TRBD1,TRBJ2-7,NA,TRBV15,CATSREGQGEAEQYF,TGTGCCACCAGCAGAGAGGGACAGGGTGAAGCCGAGCAGTACTTC
NA,TRBJ1-1,NA,TRBV5-5,CASSLSVGGTEAFF,TGTGCCAGCAGCTTGAGTGTGGGGGGGACTGAAGCTTTCTTT
NA,TRBJ2-7,NA,TRBV6-5,CASLRRVGSHEQYF,TGTGCCAGCTTACGACGGGTCGGGAGTCACGAGCAGTACTTC
NA,TRBJ2-1,once,TRBV11-3,CASSFEANSPPDEQFF,TGTGCCAGCAGCTTTGAGGCCAATTCCCCCCCCGATGAGCAGTTCTTC
NA,TRBJ1-2,NA,TRBV5-4,CASSLVGESYGYTF,TGTGCCAGCAGCTTGGTGGGGGAGAGCTATGGCTACACCTTC
TRBD1,TRBJ2-7,once,TRBV7-6,CASSLAGTETYEQYF,TGTGCCAGCAGCTTAGCGGGGACAGAGACCTACGAGCAGTACTTC
TRBD1,TRBJ1-1,NA,TRBV19,CATFYRGTEAFF,TGTGCCACCTTTTACAGGGGGACTGAAGCTTTCTTT
NA,TRBJ2-6,NA,TRBV7-3,CASSLISGSGANVLTF,TGTGCCAGCAGCTTAATTAGCGGTTCTGGGGCCAACGTCCTGACTTTC
NA,TRBJ1-5,NA,TRBV28,CASSPLKGGSQPQHF,TGTGCCAGCAGTCCACTGAAAGGGGGGAGTCAGCCCCAGCATTTT
NA,TRBJ1-2,NA,TRBV5-4,CASSLDGPRVGYTF,TGTGCCAGCAGCTTGGACGGGCCCCGGGTTGGCTACACCTTC
NA,TRBJ1-2,NA,TRBV29-1,CSTTAVEGLSGYTF,TGCAGCACCACGGCGGTGGAGGGCCTCTCTGGCTACACCTTC
NA,TRBJ1-5,NA,TRBV5-1,CASSWGSSRGPQHF,TGCGCCAGCAGCTGGGGGTCGTCGCGTGGGCCCCAGCATTTT
NA,TRBJ2-1,NA,TRBV1,CTSSQGVSSYNEQFF,TGCACCAGCAGCCAAGGAGTGAGCTCCTACAATGAGCAGTTCTTC
TRBD2,TRBJ2-3,NA,TRBV28,CASSFGGGSTDTQYF,TGTGCCAGCAGTTTTGGCGGGGGAAGCACAGATACGCAGTATTTT
TRBD1,TRBJ2-7,NA,TRBV7-6,CASSLVGRDRGHEQYF,TGTGCCAGCAGCTTAGTGGGCCGGGACAGGGGACACGAGCAGTACTTC
TRBD2,TRBJ2-7,NA,TRBV28,CASSQAGGNYEQYF,TGTGCCAGCAGCCAAGCGGGAGGCAACTACGAGCAGTACTTC
NA,TRBJ2-1,NA,TRBV25-1,CASSERASDYNEQFF,TGTGCCAGCAGTGAAAGGGCTAGCGACTACAATGAGCAGTTCTTC
TRBD2,TRBJ2-5,NA,TRBV5-1,CASSFFRLAGEETQYF,TGCGCCAGCAGCTTCTTTAGACTAGCGGGGGAAGAGACCCAGTACTTC
NA,TRBJ2-7,once,TRBV9,CASSVDTPYEQYF,TGTGCCAGCAGCGTAGACACCCCCTACGAGCAGTACTTC
TRBD1,TRBJ2-7,few,TRBV6-5,CASSRQGPYEQYF,TGTGCCAGCAGCCGACAGGGGCCCTACGAGCAGTACTTC
NA,TRBJ2-7,NA,TRBV7-2,CASSLVGEQYF,TGTGCCAGCAGCTTAGTGGGGGAGCAGTACTTC
TRBD2,TRBJ2-7,NA,TRBV18,CASSPRSSGTYEQYF,TGTGCCAGCTCACCACGGTCTAGCGGAACCTACGAGCAGTACTTC
NA,TRBJ2-7,NA,TRBV20-1,CSGLSSYEQYF,TGCAGTGGTCTTAGCTCCTACGAGCAGTACTTC
TRBD1,TRBJ2-7,NA,TRBV5-1,CASRGTGVFYEQYF,TGCGCCAGCAGAGGGACAGGGGTTTTCTACGAGCAGTACTTC
NA,TRBJ2-7,NA,TRBV6-4,CASSPEAGSSYEQYF,TGTGCCAGCAGTCCCGAGGCGGGGAGCTCCTACGAGCAGTACTTC
NA,TRBJ2-2,NA,TRBV25-1,CASSELDRGGAGELFF,TGTGCCAGCAGTGAACTAGACAGGGGAGGGGCCGGGGAGCTGTTTTTT
TRBD2,TRBJ2-7,NA,TRBV2,CASTGTSGLLSYEQYF,TGTGCCAGCACCGGGACTAGCGGCCTCCTCTCCTACGAGCAGTACTTC
NA,TRBJ2-1,NA,TRBV5-1,CASSPQPPSSYNEQFF,TGCGCCAGCAGCCCCCAACCTCCGAGCTCCTACAATGAGCAGTTCTTC
NA,TRBJ2-3,NA,TRBV7-7,CASSLYRAGDTQYF,TGTGCCAGCAGCCTATATCGGGCCGGAGATACGCAGTATTTT
TRBD2,TRBJ2-2,once,TRBV18,CASSPPGLAGVTGELFF,TGTGCCAGCTCACCACCGGGTCTAGCGGGAGTTACCGGGGAGCTGTTTTTT
NA,TRBJ2-1,NA,TRBV27,CASSPPRGWETLHNEQFF,TGTGCCAGCAGTCCCCCTCGGGGGTGGGAGACTTTACACAATGAGCAGTTCTTC
NA,TRBJ1-4,NA,TRBV27,CASSLDRGNEKLFF,TGTGCCAGCAGTCTCGACCGCGGGAACGAAAAACTGTTTTTT
TRBD1,TRBJ2-3,NA,TRBV5-1,CASSLAGTAGTDTQYF,TGCGCCAGCAGCTTGGCCGGGACAGCCGGCACAGATACGCAGTATTTT
NA,TRBJ2-2,NA,TRBV9,CASSVGGTTLELFF,TGTGCCAGCAGCGTGGGAGGGACAACACTGGAGCTGTTTTTT
NA,TRBJ2-7,NA,TRBV25-1,CASSSSGDEQYF,TGTGCCAGCAGTTCGTCAGGGGACGAGCAGTACTTC
NA,TRBJ1-1,NA,TRBV18,CASSQTNTEAFF,TGTGCCAGCTCACAGACGAACACTGAAGCTTTCTTT
NA,TRBJ1-5,NA,TRBV15,CATSRAFGNQPQHF,TGTGCCACCAGCAGAGCTTTTGGGAATCAGCCCCAGCATTTT
NA,TRBJ2-7,NA,TRBV6-1,CASSVDRLMVYEQYF,TGTGCCAGCAGTGTCGACAGGCTCATGGTTTACGAGCAGTACTTC
NA,TRBJ1-4,NA,TRBV30,CAWSSTNEKLFF,TGTGCCTGGTCTTCAACTAATGAAAAACTGTTTTTT
TRBD2,TRBJ2-5,NA,TRBV11-2,CASSWGLAEYF,TGTGCCAGCAGCTGGGGACTAGCGGAGTACTTC
NA,TRBJ2-5,once,TRBV27,CASRRLGLQETQYF,TGTGCCAGCAGGAGACTGGGCCTCCAAGAGACCCAGTACTTC